This entry lists 16 T cell receptor beta chains sequenced from one sample in a study of T cell repertoires in cytomegalovirus infection. Their specific antigens are unknown. Each CDR3 protein is one row after TCRdb ran MiXCR on the reads. This sample has some 900,000 distinct CDR3 sequences, with approximately 32% found just once. Sequencing used cultured CD8+ T cells from PBMCs, obtained from culture after CMV antigen stimulation. The receptors originated from a human donor in good health (CMV status not recorded). Some clones in this sample may be carry-over from other donors' samples.

This clonotype occurred a few times. The chain is built from TRBV12-3 or TRBV12-4 and TRBJ2-1; 7 bases are a match to TRBD1. The CDR3 extends over 15 amino acids. The trim removed 5 bases at V and 4 bases at J, leaving 8 bases unmatched. CDR3 sequence reads: CASSALGTAYNEQFF. Written as DNA, the CDR3 is TGTGCCAGCAGTGCGTTAGGGACAGCTTACAATGAGCAGTTCTTC.

This clonotype has just a few counts. The chain combines TRBV7-6 with TRBJ2-1; 9 positions agree with TRBD2. The CDR3 length is 15 residues. Germline V gives CDR1 SGHVS, CDR2 FNYEAQ. The V segment lost 5 bases and the J segment 4 bases; nucleotides outside the gene matches: 6. CDR3 protein: CASSPAGGHYNEQFF. For the CDR3, the DNA is TGTGCCAGCAGCCCGGCGGGGGGGCATTACAATGAGCAGTTCTTC.

This chain uses TRBV6-1 with TRBJ2-1; tentative D call: TRBD2 (7 bases). The CDR3 has 16 amino acids. Deletions cut 6 bases from V and 1 base from J, with 16 bases between. Germline V gene sequence: CDR1 MNHNS, CDR2 SASEGT. CDR3 nucleotides: TGTGCCAGCAGCCTAAAGGGGAGGGGGTCCTACAATGAGCAGTTCTTC. Encoded protein: CASSLKGRGSYNEQFF.

The rearrangement uses TRBV7-8 and TRBJ2-7, with TRBD2 matching 7 bases. The CDR3 consists of 16 residues. CDR1 and CDR2 from the germline V gene are SGHVS and FQNEAQ. V trimming: 5 bases; J trimming: 3 bases; junction bases outside the gene matches: 13. This chain's CDR3 is CASSAPSGGGDYEQYF. DNA for the CDR3: TGTGCCAGCAGCGCCCCCTCCGGGGGAGGGGACTACGAGCAGTACTTC. Together with reference TRBV7-8 and TRBJ2-7, the CDR3 gives the full variable domain: GAGVSQSPRYKVAKRGQDVALRCDPISGHVSLFWYQQALGQGPEFLTYFQNEAQLDKSGLPSDRFFAERPEGSVSTLKIQRTQQEDSAVYLCASSAPSGGGDYEQYFGPGTRLTVT.

J is TRBJ2-3 and V is TRBV9; no definite D call. Germline-derived CDR1 and CDR2 are SGDLS and YYNGEE. The length of the CDR3 is 14 residues. V shed 7 bases and J shed 1 base, with 13 bases lying between them. The CDR3 sequence: CASSVGFGTDTQYF. CDR3 coding DNA: TGTGCCAGCTCTGTGGGGTTCGGCACAGATACGCAGTATTTT.

This clonotype has more than one count but fewer than ten. The chain couples TRBV5-1 to TRBJ2-1; 8 bases fit TRBD1. Germline V CDR1 and CDR2: SGHRS, YFSETQ. With 5 bases clipped from V and 4 bases from J, the junction kept 8 bases outside the gene matches. The length of the CDR3 is 15 residues. The chain's CDR3 is CASSKSQGAYNEQFF. CDR3 nucleotides: TGCGCCAGCAGTAAGTCCCAGGGGGCGTACAATGAGCAGTTCTTC.

V gene TRBV7-6 combines with J gene TRBJ2-7, with 13 bases lining up with TRBD2. CDR3 length equals 16 residues. CDR1 SGHVS and CDR2 FNYEAQ come from the germline V gene. Germline trimming cut 5 bases from V and 3 bases from J; bases unmatched to any gene: 7. The CDR3 reads CASSPRTSGGVYEQYF. In DNA form, the CDR3 reads TGTGCCAGCAGCCCTAGGACTAGCGGGGGTGTCTACGAGCAGTACTTC.

This clonotype was recorded at least ten times. V and J are TRBV7-8 and TRBJ2-7; D perhaps matches TRBD1 (6 bases). Germline V lookup: CDR1 SGHVS, CDR2 FQNEAQ. With 0 bases removed from V and 3 bases from J, the gap between germline ends came to 12 bases. The CDR3 is 15 residues long. CDR3 in amino acids: CASSLALVRGYEQYV. The CDR3 bases are TGTGCCAGCAGCTTAGCGTTAGTCAGGGGCTACGAGCAGTACGTC.

The chain joins TRBV28 to TRBJ1-3, with unresolved D. The germline gives CDR1 MDHEN, CDR2 SYDVKM. Trimming removed 3 bases at V and 2 bases at J, with 8 bases between. The CDR3 has 14 residues. CDR3 loop: CASSFRQAGNTIYF. CDR3 nucleotides: TGTGCCAGCAGTTTTAGGCAAGCTGGAAACACCATATATTTT.

This clonotype appeared many times. The chain combines TRBV6-1 with TRBJ2-1; D not certain. Germline V CDR1 and CDR2: MNHNS, SASEGT. The V end lost 2 bases, the J end lost 5 bases, and 1 base lay between the germline ends. The CDR3 consists of 11 residues. In nucleotides, the CDR3 is TGTGCCAGCAGTGAAAACAATGAGCAGTTCTTC. This translates into CASSENNEQFF.

This clonotype was detected many times. The V call is TRBV7-8, the J call TRBJ2-3; weak D call: TRBD2 (5 bases). The CDR3 extends over 14 amino acids. In germline, CDR1 is SGHVS, CDR2 FQNEAQ. Trimming shortened V by 6 bases and J by 2 bases, and 12 bases separated the two germline ends. The CDR3 DNA sequence: TGTGCCAGCAGTCGCGGGTCCTTCACAGATACGCAGTATTTT. This codes for CASSRGSFTDTQYF.

This clonotype was detected a few times. The chain recombines TRBV7-9 with TRBJ2-7; D is uncertain. This CDR3 has 15 amino acids. V was cut by 0 bases and J by 3 bases, with 12 bases left in between. Germline V gene sequence: CDR1 SEHNR, CDR2 FQNEAQ (reference sequence). The CDR3 reads CASSLAASLVYEQYV. CDR3 DNA sequence: TGTGCCAGCAGCTTAGCTGCAAGCCTGGTCTACGAGCAGTACGTC.

This clonotype was picked up a small number of times. V usage is TRBV12-3 or TRBV12-4 and J usage is TRBJ2-3, with TRBD2 matching over 9 bases. The CDR3 loop spans 16 amino acids. V gave up 5 bases and J gave up 4 bases; unmatched junction bases: 10. CDR3 nucleotides: TGTGCCAGCAGTACACTGCCGGGACTAGCTCCAGATACGCAGTATTTT. Its translation: CASSTLPGLAPDTQYF.

This rearrangement joins TRBV6-2 or TRBV6-3 to TRBJ2-5; 10 bases line up with TRBD1. The V and J ends lost 2 bases and 2 bases, in that order; junction bases with no gene match: 11. Germline V gene lookup returns CDR1 MNHEY and CDR2 SVGEGT. The CDR3 consists of 18 residues. For the CDR3, the DNA is TGTGCCAGCAGTTACCCCTCCATTGGGACAGGGGAACAAGAGACCCAGTACTTC. This encodes CASSYPSIGTGEQETQYF.

This clonotype was seen repeatedly, ten times or more. The rearrangement joins TRBV7-9 to TRBJ2-7; 10 bases agree with TRBD1. Germline V gene sequence: CDR1 SEHNR, CDR2 FQNEAQ (reference sequence). This CDR3 comprises 15 residues. Unmatched junction bases numbered 5, after V lost 4 bases and J lost 2 bases. The CDR3 sequence is CASSSPGTGAYEQYF. The DNA of the CDR3 is TGTGCCAGCAGCTCACCCGGGACAGGGGCCTACGAGCAGTACTTC.

This clonotype was recorded a few times. This rearrangement joins TRBV7-9 to TRBJ1-1, with no clear D. Trimming took 6 bases from V and 0 from J, leaving 17 bases between them. In germline, CDR1 is SEHNR, CDR2 FQNEAQ (reference sequence). The CDR3 spans 16 residues. This CDR3 is CASSRESTGMNTEAFF. The CDR3 DNA follows: TGTGCCAGCAGTAGAGAGTCGACGGGTATGAACACTGAAGCTTTCTTT.